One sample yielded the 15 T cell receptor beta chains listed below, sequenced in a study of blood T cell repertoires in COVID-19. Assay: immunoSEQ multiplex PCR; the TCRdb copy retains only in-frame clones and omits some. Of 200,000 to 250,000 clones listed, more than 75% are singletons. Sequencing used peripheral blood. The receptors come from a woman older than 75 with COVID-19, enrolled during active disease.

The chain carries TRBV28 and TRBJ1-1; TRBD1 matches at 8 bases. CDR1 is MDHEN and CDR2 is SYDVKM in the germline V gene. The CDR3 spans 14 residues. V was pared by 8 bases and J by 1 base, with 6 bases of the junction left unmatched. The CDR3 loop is CASVSTGGNTEAFF. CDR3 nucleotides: TGTGCCAGCGTTTCAACAGGGGGGAACACTGAAGCTTTCTTT.

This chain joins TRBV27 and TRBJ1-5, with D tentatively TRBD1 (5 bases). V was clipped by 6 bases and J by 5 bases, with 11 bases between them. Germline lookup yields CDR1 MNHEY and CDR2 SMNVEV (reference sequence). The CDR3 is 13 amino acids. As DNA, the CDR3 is TGTGCCAGCAGCCCGAAGGGGTATCAGCCCCAGCATTTT. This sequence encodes CASSPKGYQPQHF.

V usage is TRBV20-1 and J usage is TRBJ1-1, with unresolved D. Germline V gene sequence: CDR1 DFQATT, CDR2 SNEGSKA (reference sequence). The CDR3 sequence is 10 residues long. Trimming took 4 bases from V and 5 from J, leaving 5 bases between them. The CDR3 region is CSATHTEAFF. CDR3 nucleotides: TGCAGTGCTACCCATACTGAAGCTTTCTTT.

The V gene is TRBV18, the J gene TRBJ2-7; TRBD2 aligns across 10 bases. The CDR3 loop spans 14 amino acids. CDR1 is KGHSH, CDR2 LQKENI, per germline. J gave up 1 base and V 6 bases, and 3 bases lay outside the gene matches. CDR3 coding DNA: TGTGCCAGCTCGCAGGGACTAGCGTCCTACGAGCAGTACTTC. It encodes CASSQGLASYEQYF.

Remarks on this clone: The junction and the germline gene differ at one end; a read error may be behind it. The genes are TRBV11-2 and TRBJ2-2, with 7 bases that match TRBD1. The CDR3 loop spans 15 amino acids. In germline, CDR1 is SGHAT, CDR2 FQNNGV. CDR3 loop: CASSLRGQNAGELFF. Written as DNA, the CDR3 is TGTGCCAGCAGCTTAAGGGGGCAGAACGCCGGGGAGCTGTTTTTT.

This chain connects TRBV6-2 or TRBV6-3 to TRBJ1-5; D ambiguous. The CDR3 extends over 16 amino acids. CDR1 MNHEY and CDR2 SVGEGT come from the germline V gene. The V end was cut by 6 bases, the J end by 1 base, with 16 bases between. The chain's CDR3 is CASSLYYPGSNQPQHF. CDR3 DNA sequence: TGTGCCAGCAGCCTTTACTACCCTGGGAGCAATCAGCCCCAGCATTTT.

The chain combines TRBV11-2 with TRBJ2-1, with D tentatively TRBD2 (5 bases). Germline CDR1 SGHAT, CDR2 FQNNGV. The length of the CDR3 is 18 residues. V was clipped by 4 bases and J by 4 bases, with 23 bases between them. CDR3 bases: TGTGCCAGCAGCTCCCGCCGTCGAGGGAACGTGGGATACAATGAGCAGTTCTTC. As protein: CASSSRRRGNVGYNEQFF.

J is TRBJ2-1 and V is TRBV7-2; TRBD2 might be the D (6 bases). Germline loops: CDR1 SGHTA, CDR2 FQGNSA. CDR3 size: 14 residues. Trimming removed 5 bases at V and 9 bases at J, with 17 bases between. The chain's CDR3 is CASSLKTGAGEQFF. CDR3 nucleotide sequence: TGTGCCAGCAGCCTAAAAACGGGAGCTGGTGAGCAGTTCTTC. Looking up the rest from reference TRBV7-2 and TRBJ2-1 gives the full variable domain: GAGVSQSPSNKVTEKGKDVELRCDPISGHTALYWYRQSLGQGLEFLIYFQGNSAPDKSGLPSDRFSAERTGGSVSTLTIQRTQQEDSAVYLCASSLKTGAGEQFFGPGTRLTVL.

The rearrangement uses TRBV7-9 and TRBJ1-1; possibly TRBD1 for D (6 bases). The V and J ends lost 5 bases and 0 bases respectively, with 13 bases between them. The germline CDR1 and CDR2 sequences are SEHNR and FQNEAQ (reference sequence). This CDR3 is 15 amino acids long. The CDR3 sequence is CASSPQTGMNTEAFF. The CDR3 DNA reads TGTGCCAGCAGCCCCCAGACAGGAATGAACACTGAAGCTTTCTTT. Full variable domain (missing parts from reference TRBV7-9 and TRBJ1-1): DTGVSQNPRHKITKRGQNVTFRCDPISEHNRLYWYRQTLGQGPEFLTYFQNEAQLEKSRLLSDRFSAERPKGSFSTLEIQRTEQGDSAMYLCASSPQTGMNTEAFFGQGTRLTVV.

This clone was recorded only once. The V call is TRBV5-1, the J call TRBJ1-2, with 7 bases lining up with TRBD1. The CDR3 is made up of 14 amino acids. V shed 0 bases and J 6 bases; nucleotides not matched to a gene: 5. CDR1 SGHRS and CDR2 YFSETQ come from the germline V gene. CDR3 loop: CASSLDGDRHGYTF. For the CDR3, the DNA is TGCGCCAGCAGCTTGGACGGGGACAGACATGGCTACACCTTC.

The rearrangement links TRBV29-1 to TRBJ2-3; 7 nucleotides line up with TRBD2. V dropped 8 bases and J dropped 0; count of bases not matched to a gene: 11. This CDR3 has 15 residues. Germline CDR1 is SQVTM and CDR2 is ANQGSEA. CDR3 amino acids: CSSTGGGASTDTQYF. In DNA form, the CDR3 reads TGCAGCTCGACGGGAGGAGGGGCTAGCACAGATACGCAGTATTTT.

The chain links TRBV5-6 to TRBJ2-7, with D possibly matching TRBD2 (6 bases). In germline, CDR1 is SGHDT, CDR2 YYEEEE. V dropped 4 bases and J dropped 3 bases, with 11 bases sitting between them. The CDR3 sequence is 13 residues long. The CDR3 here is CASSAGRNYEQYF. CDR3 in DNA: TGTGCCAGCAGCGCGGGACGGAACTACGAGCAGTACTTC.

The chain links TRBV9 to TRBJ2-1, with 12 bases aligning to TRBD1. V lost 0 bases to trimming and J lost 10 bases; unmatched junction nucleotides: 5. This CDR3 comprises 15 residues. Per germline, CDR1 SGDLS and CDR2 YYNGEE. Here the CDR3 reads CASSVGGTGGTEQFF. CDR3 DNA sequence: TGTGCCAGCAGCGTAGGGGGGACAGGGGGCACCGAGCAGTTCTTC.

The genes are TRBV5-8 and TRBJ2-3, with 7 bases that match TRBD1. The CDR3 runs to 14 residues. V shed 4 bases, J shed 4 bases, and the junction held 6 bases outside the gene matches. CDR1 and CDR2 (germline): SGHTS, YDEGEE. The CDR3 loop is CASSTDRASDTQYF. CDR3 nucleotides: TGTGCCAGCAGCACCGACAGGGCATCAGATACGCAGTATTTT.

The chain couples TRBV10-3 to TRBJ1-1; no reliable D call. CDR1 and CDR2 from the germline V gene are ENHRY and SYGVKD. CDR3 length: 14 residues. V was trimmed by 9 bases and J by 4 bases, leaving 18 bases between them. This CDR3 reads CAIRRDGGGTEAFF. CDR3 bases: TGTGCCATTCGTAGGGATGGAGGCGGCACTGAAGCTTTCTTT.